What follows describes a single T cell receptor (beta chain). Only in-frame clones appear in the TCRdb table, and some are missing; sequencing was by immunoSEQ multiplex PCR. The sample lists about 360,000 clones, about 90% occurring once. The data belong to a study of blood T cell repertoires in COVID-19. Study summary: In each case, the material was cDNA or gDNA derived from T cells, B-cell-depleted T cells, or PBMCs.

Enrolled through a virtual design, the participants were between about 18 and 89 years of age and came from under 30 US areas. The CDR3 runs 15 residues. Germline V gene lookup returns CDR1 SGDLS and CDR2 YYNGEE. The V gene lost 5 bases and the J gene lost 5 bases, with 18 bases spanning the gap. This chain joins TRBV9 and TRBJ2-3; possibly TRBD2 for D (7 bases). The source is a man aged 25 to 40 who had recovered from COVID-19. The sequenced material came from PBMCs or T cells enriched from blood (not recorded which). CDR3 nucleotide sequence: TGTGCCAGCAGTCTAGCTGCGGGGGCAAAAGATACGCAGTATTTT. Translation: CASSLAAGAKDTQYF.